These T cell receptor beta chains were read from a single sample in a study of cytomegalovirus exposure and HLA in healthy donors. Profiling relied on immunoSEQ multiplex PCR, and the TCRdb table lists in-frame clones only, not all of them. The top ten hold about 4.3% of the sample, which has 110,000 to 150,000 clones, 75% to 85% seen once. Sequencing used PBMCs. Every receptor here comes from a man aged 35 to 55 in good health and CMV-seronegative. CDR3s leave out the opening cysteine and the closing phenylalanine or tryptophan. The listing skips clone size in some rows; elsewhere it reads once, few, many or a size class.

V gene	J gene	clone size	CDR3 protein
TRBV27	TRBJ2-7	-	ASSFSGGFYEQY
TRBV6-1	TRBJ2-7	-	ASGPRAYEQY
TRBV7-9	-	-	ASSSGGTGYEQY
TRBV2	TRBJ2-7	-	ASSELWTLNEQY
TRBV6-5	TRBJ1-6	once	ASSYAGQGSPLH
TRBV10-2	TRBJ2-2	-	ATAWRGDTGELF
TRBV9	TRBJ1-3	-	ASSSRGSGNTIY
TRBV28	TRBJ1-4	few	ASRRTGWDEKLF
TRBV2	TRBJ1-2	-	ASSDGQANYGYT
TRBV4-3	TRBJ1-2	-	ASSQSTGDAGSTNYGYT
TRBV19	TRBJ1-1	once	ASSIGANTEAF
TRBV6-1	TRBJ1-5	-	ASSAFPGDRDSQPQH
TRBV4-1	TRBJ1-1	-	ASSQGGVGEAF
TRBV7-9	TRBJ1-5	-	ASSLRTASRQPQH
TRBV7-2	TRBJ2-1	-	ASSLLPPGTGGNEQF
TRBV9	-	-	ASSVEPSYEQY
TRBV27	TRBJ2-7	-	ASSLLADRATYEQY
TRBV30	TRBJ1-2	-	AWTHRGVLNYGYT
TRBV9	TRBJ2-7	-	ASSGQQDHYEQY
TRBV5-1	TRBJ1-1	many	ASSLGRTGLIGSKAF
TRBV2	TRBJ2-3	-	ASPDPGQHGDTQY
TRBV5-1	TRBJ2-3	few	ASSLVAASTDTQY
TRBV7-9	TRBJ2-4	-	ASSNQGQGQNIQY
TRBV12-5	TRBJ2-2	-	ASGLVAGQGATGELF
TRBV27	TRBJ2-1	-	ASRDGGPRVEQF
TRBV4-3	TRBJ1-1	-	ASSQDLSNRQNTEAF
TRBV6-5	TRBJ2-3	-	ASSSYTGTGENTQY
TRBV5-1	TRBJ2-1	-	ASRFRDHEQF
TRBV9	TRBJ1-2	once	ASSVGGLGDGYT
TRBV7-9	TRBJ1-5	-	ASSLELATGGGQPQH
TRBV25-1	-	-	ASTGPGAYEQY
TRBV19	TRBJ2-1	-	ASSIGMTGMLYNEQF
TRBV27	TRBJ2-5	-	ASSDGVETQY
TRBV13	TRBJ2-7	-	ASSLEDSYEQY
TRBV25-1	TRBJ1-2	-	ASSSGQGIRYGYT
TRBV6-5	TRBJ1-4	-	ASSGNRGEKLF
TRBV28	TRBJ1-2	once	ASRLTGWNYGYT
TRBV7-2	TRBJ1-5	-	ASSPMYSNQPQH
TRBV5-1	TRBJ2-3	few	ASSLFSGVTDTQY
TRBV5-4	TRBJ2-7	-	ASSPGTGSYEQY
TRBV6-5	TRBJ1-2	few	ASRTGFGYT
TRBV10-1	TRBJ1-1	-	ASSTGTGRRTEAF
TRBV2	TRBJ2-5	-	ASSDRDRGQETQY